This section outlines one T cell receptor (beta chain) sequence together with its context. In its sample, this clone was seen a few times. No cognate antigen has been identified for it. Base qualities are missing; no much larger clone stands one base away. These data originate in a study of blood T cell repertoires in COVID-19 (dated by TCRdb to the early 2020s). Describing the broader study: Collaborator samples came from the United States, Italy and Spain and covered acute and convalescent phases of COVID-19. The material from the prospective study consisted of cDNA or gDNA derived from T cells, B-cell-depleted T cells, or PBMCs. Subjects who had been exposed to COVID-19, were actively infected with it, or had recovered from it provided the deeply sampled blood TCRbeta repertoires that made up the dataset. The repertoires were made available in a free public database intended to serve as a resource for research on the immune response to SARS-CoV-2. Samples came from the ongoing ImmuneRACE study (first 160 participants) plus 1,254 subjects from 6 global collaborators. Nearly every sample came with metadata listing a de-identified subject ID, COVID-19 status, age in years and sex. Where available, HLA class I and class II types were obtained from metadata supplied by the sample provider rather than from assay-based typing.

Results and caveats for the whole study, not just this receptor: The quantity of clinical and demographic metadata differed by source and by participant and was supplied without curation.

TCRbeta CDR3 regions were amplified from genomic DNA by means of the immunoSEQ Assay, a bias-controlled multiplex PCR. The authors' analysis ran thus. The number of nucleated cells in each sample was estimated from the amplification of reference gene primers within the assay. Sequence reads were collapsed and filtered to measure the absolute abundance of every unique TCRbeta CDR3 rearrangement. Productive Simpson clonality was computed per sample as the square root of Simpson's diversity index over productive rearrangements. This is the immuneACCESS table as TCRdb keeps it, with only in-frame sequences that have V and J called. A part of the clones is gone; compared with another copy, unresolved V genes explain less than half, and the rest is unexplained. The V and J calls and clone size are taken from that table; D and trimming were inferred from the DNA. This sample holds 200,000 to 300,000 clones; roughly four fifths were observed only once. The ten largest account for 3.6% of the sample.

The V and J ends are trimmed by 0 bases and 3 bases, leaving 18 bases between them. CDR1 and CDR2 are read off the germline V gene as SGHRS and YFSETQ. From the cysteine up to the phenylalanine, the CDR3 has a length of 18 residues. Only the CDR3 part of the read is kept: 54 bases, read in frame from the first base. Participants in the prospective study were enrolled through a virtual design, were aged 18 to 89 years, and lived in roughly 24 United States geographic areas. To assign participants to cohorts, the prospective study relied on clinical history that participants themselves reported in a screening survey and a study questionnaire. Exposed participants had been in contact, within 2 weeks of entering the study, with a person who had a PCR-confirmed or clinician-diagnosed case of COVID-19. In the prospective study, whole blood, serum and a nasopharyngeal or oropharyngeal swab were collected from each participant by mobile phlebotomists. Prospective study participants could optionally give additional blood draws and questionnaires over an approximately 2-month period. Prospective study blood samples were shipped either frozen or at room temperature before DNA extraction.

The receptor comes from a woman aged 40-49 years who had been exposed to COVID-19. The sample taken for sequencing was PBMCs or T cells enriched from blood (not recorded which). The V and J genes are TRBV5-1 and TRBJ2-2; the D segment could be TRBD2, given 7 matching bases. Here the CDR3 is given as CASSLDAGAPFDTGELFF. The nucleotides read TGCGCCAGCAGCTTGGATGCGGGGGCCCCCTTTGACACCGGGGAGCTGTTTTTT. Reference TRBV5-1 and TRBJ2-2 proteins supply the regions before and after the CDR3; the full variable domain is: KAGVTQTPRYLIKTRGQQVTLSCSPISGHRSVSWYQQTPGQGLQFLFEYFSETQRNKGNFPGRFSGRQFSNSRSEMNVSTLELGDSALYLCASSLDAGAPFDTGELFFGEGSRLTVL.